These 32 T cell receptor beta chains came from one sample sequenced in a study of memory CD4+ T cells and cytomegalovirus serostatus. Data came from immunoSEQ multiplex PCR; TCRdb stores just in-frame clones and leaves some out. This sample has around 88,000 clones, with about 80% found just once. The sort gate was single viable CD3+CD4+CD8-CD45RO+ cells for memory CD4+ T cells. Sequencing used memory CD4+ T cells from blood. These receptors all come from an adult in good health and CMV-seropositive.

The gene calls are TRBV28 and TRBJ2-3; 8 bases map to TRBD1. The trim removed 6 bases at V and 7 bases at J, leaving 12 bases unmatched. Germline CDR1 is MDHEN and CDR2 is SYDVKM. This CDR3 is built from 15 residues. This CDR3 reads CASRDDRGLSYTQYF. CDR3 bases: TGTGCCAGCAGAGATGACAGGGGTCTGAGTTATACGCAGTATTTT.

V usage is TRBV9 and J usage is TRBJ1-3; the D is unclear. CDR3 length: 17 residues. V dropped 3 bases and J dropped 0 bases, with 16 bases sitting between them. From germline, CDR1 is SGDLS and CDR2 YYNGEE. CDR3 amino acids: CASSETWTGSSGNTIYF. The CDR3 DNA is TGTGCCAGCAGCGAGACCTGGACGGGAAGCTCTGGAAACACCATATATTTT.

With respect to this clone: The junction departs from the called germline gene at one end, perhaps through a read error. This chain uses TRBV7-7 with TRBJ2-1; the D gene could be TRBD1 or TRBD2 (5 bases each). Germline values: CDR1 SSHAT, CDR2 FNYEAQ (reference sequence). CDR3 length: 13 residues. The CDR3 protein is CASSIDSPGEQFF. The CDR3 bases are TGTGCTAGCAGTATCGACAGCCCGGGGGAGCAGTTCTTC.

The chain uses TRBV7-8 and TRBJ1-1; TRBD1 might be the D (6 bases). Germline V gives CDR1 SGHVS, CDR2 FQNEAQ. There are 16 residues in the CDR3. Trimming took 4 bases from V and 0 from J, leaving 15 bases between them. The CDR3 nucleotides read TGTGCCAGCAGCTCCAGGGGTGGGCACCTGAACACTGAAGCTTTCTTT. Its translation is CASSSRGGHLNTEAFF. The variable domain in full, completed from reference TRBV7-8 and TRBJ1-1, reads GAGVSQSPRYKVAKRGQDVALRCDPISGHVSLFWYQQALGQGPEFLTYFQNEAQLDKSGLPSDRFFAERPEGSVSTLKIQRTQQEDSAVYLCASSSRGGHLNTEAFFGQGTRLTVV.

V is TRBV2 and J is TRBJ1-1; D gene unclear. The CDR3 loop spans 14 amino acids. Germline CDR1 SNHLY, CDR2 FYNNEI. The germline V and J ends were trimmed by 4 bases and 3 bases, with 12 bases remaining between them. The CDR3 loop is CASSGAGLHTEAFF. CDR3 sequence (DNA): TGTGCCAGCAGTGGGGCGGGTTTGCACACTGAAGCTTTCTTT.

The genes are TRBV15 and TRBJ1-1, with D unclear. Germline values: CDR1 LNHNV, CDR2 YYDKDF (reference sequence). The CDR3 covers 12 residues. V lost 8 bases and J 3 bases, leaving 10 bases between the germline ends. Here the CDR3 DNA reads TGTGCCACCCTCGGACCGGACACTGAAGCTTTCTTT. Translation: CATLGPDTEAFF.

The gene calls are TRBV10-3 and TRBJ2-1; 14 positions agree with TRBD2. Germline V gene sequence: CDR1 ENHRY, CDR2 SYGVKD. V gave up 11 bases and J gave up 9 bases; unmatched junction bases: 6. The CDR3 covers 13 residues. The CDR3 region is CASRGTSGSEQFF. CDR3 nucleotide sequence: TGTGCCTCACGAGGGACTAGCGGGAGTGAGCAGTTCTTC.

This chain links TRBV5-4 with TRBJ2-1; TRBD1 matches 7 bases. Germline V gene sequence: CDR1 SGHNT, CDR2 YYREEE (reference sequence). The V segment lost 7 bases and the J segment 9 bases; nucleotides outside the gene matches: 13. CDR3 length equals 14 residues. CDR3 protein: CASYTGATNGEQFF. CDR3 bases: TGTGCCAGCTATACAGGGGCCACAAACGGTGAGCAGTTCTTC. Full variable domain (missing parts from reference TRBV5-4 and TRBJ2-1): ETGVTQSPTHLIKTRGQQVTLRCSSQSGHNTVSWYQQALGQGPQFIFQYYREEENGRGNFPPRFSGLQFPNYSSELNVNALELDDSALYLCASYTGATNGEQFFGPGTRLTVL.

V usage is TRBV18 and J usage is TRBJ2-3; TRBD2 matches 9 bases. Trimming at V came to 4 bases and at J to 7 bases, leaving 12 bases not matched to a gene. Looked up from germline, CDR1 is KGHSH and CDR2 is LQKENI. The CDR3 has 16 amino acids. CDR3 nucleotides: TGTGCCAGCTCACTGCGACTAGCGGACGAAGGGAATACGCAGTATTTT. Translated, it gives CASSLRLADEGNTQYF. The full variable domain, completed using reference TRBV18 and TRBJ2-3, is NAGVMQNPRHLVRRRGQEARLRCSPMKGHSHVYWYRQLPEEGLKFMVYLQKENIIDESGMPKERFSAEFPKEGPSILRIQQVVRGDSAAYFCASSLRLADEGNTQYFGPGTRLTVL.

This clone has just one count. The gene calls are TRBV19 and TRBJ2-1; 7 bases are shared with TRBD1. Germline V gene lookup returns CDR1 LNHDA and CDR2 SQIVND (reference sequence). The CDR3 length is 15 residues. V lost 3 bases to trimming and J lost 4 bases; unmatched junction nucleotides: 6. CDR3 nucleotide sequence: TGTGCCAGTAGTATGGGGACAGCCGTTTACAATGAGCAGTTCTTC. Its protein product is CASSMGTAVYNEQFF.

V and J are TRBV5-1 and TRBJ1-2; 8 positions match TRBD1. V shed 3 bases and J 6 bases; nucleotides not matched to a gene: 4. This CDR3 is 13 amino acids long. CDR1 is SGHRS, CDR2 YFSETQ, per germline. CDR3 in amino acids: CASSWGQAHGYTF. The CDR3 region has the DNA TGCGCCAGCAGCTGGGGACAGGCCCATGGCTACACCTTC.

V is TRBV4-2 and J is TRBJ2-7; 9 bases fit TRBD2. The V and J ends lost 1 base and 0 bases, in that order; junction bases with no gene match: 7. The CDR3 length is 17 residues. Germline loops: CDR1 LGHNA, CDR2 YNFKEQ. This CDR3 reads CASSQGLADRSSYEQYF. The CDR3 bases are TGTGCCAGCAGCCAAGGACTAGCGGATCGAAGCTCCTACGAGCAGTACTTC.

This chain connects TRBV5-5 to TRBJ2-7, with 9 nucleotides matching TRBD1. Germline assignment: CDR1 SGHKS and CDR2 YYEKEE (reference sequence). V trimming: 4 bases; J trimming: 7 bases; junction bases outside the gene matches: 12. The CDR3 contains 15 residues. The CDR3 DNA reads TGTGCCAGCAGCCGGGACCGGGACAGGGCAAGGGAGCAGTACTTC. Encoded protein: CASSRDRDRAREQYF.

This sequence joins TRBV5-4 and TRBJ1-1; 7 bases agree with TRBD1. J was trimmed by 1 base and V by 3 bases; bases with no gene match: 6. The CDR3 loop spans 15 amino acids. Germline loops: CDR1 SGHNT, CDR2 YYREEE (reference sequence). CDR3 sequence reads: CASSWRDSKNTEAFF. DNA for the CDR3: TGTGCCAGCAGCTGGCGGGACAGCAAGAACACTGAAGCTTTCTTT.

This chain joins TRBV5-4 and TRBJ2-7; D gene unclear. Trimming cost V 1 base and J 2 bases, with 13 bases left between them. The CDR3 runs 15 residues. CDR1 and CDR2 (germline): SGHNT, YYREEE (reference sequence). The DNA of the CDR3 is TGTGCCAGCAGCTTGAGGAGACAAGGGACCTACGAGCAGTACTTC. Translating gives CASSLRRQGTYEQYF. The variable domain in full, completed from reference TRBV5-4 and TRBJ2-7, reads ETGVTQSPTHLIKTRGQQVTLRCSSQSGHNTVSWYQQALGQGPQFIFQYYREEENGRGNFPPRFSGLQFPNYSSELNVNALELDDSALYLCASSLRRQGTYEQYFGPGTRLTVT.

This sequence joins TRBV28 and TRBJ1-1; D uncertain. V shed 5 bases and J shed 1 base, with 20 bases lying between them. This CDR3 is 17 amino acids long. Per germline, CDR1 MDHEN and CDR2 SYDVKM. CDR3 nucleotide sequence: TGTGCCAGCAGTCCCCCAATAAAGCAGGCATGGAACACTGAAGCTTTCTTT. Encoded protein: CASSPPIKQAWNTEAFF.

DNA for the CDR3: TGTGCCAGTAGAGGGATTCGGGTGGAAGAGACCCAGTACTTC. Amino acids: CASRGIRVEETQYF. J is TRBJ2-5 and V is TRBV19; D gene ambiguous. The CDR3 is 14 amino acids. Germline V gene data show CDR1 as LNHDA and CDR2 as SQIVND (reference sequence). The germline V and J ends were trimmed by 6 bases and 3 bases, with 14 bases remaining between them.

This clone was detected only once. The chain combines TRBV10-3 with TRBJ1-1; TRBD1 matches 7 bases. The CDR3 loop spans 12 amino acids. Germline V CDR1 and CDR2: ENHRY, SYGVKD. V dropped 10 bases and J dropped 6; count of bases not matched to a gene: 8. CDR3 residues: CATQGGGPEAFF. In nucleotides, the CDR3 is TGTGCCACCCAGGGGGGGGGCCCTGAAGCTTTCTTT.

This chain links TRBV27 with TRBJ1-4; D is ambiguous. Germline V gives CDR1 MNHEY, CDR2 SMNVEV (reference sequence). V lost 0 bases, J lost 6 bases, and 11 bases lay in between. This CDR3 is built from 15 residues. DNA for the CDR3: TGTGCCAGCAGTTTATCCGGCCGTTCGTATGAAAAACTGTTTTTT. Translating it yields CASSLSGRSYEKLFF.

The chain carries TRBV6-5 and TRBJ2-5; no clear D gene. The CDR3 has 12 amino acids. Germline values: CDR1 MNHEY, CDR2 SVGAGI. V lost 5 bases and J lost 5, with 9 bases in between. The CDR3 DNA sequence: TGTGCCAGCAGTAACTTCCGGGAGACCCAGTACTTC. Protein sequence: CASSNFRETQYF.

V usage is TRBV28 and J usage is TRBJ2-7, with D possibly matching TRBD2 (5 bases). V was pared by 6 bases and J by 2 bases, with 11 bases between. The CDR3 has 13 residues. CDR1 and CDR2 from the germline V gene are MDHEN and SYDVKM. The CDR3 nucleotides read TGTGCCAGCAGGAATAGCGACACCTACGAGCAGTACTTC. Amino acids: CASRNSDTYEQYF.

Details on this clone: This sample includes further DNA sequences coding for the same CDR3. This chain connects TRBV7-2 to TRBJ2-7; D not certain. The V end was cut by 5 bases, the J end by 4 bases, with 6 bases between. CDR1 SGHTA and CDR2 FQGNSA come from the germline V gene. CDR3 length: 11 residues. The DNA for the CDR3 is TGTGCCAGCAGCCGAGCTTACGAGCAGTACTTC. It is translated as CASSRAYEQYF.

The CDR3 DNA is TGTGCCAGCTCACCACAACAAATCGCCAGAGATACGCAGTATTTT. This sequence encodes CASSPQQIARDTQYF. This sequence joins TRBV18 and TRBJ2-3; D gene unclear. Trimming cost V 1 base and J 5 bases, with 13 bases left between them. The CDR3 runs to 15 residues. Germline V CDR1 and CDR2: KGHSH, LQKENI.

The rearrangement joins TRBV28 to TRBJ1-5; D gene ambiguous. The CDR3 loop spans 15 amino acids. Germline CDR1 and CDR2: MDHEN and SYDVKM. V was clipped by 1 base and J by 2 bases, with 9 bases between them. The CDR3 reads CASSLSGSGNQPQHF. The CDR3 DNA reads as TGTGCCAGCAGTTTATCCGGGTCTGGCAATCAGCCCCAGCATTTT.

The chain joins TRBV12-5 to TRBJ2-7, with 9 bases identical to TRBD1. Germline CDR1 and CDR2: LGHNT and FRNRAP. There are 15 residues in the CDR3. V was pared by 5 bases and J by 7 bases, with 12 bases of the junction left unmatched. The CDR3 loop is CASGPRGQGGWEQYF. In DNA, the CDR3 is TGTGCTAGTGGTCCAAGGGGACAGGGTGGGTGGGAGCAGTACTTC.

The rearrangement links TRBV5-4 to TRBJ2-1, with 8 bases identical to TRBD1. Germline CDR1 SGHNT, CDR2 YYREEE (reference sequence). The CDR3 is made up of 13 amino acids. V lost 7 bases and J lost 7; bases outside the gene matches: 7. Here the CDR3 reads CASAGQGQNEQFF. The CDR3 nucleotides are TGTGCCAGCGCAGGACAGGGACAGAATGAGCAGTTCTTC.

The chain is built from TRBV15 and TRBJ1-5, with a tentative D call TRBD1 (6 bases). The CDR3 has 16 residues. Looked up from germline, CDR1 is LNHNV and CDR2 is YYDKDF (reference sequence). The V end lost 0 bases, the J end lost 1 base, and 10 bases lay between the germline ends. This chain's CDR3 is CATSRDNRASNQPQHF. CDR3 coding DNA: TGTGCCACCAGCAGAGATAACAGGGCCAGCAATCAGCCCCAGCATTTT.

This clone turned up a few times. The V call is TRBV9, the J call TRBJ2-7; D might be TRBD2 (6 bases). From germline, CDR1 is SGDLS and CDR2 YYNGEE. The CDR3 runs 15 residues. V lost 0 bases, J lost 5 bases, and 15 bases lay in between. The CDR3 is CASSVGWRGGNEQYF. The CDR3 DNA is TGTGCCAGCAGCGTAGGATGGAGGGGTGGGAACGAGCAGTACTTC.

CDR3 protein: CASSSRLANTGELFF. In nucleotides, the CDR3 is TGTGCCAGCAGCTCCCGACTAGCCAACACCGGGGAGCTGTTTTTT. The rearrangement joins TRBV13 to TRBJ2-2; TRBD2 agrees at 7 bases. Trimming took 4 bases from V and 2 from J; bases not matched to a gene: 4. Germline CDR1 is PRHDT and CDR2 is FYEKMQ (reference sequence). The CDR3 loop spans 15 amino acids.

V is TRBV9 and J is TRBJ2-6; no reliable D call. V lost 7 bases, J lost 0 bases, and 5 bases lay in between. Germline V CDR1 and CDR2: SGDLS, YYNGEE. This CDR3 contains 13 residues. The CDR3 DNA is TGTGCCAGCGTAGGCTCTGGGGCCAACGTCCTGACTTTC. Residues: CASVGSGANVLTF.

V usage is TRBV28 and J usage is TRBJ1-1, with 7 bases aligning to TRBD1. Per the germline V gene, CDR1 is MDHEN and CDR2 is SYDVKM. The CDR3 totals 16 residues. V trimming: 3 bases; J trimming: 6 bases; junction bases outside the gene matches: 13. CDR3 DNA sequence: TGTGCCAGCAGTTTTATCAGGGGGACCCTCAACGCTGAAGCTTTCTTT. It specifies CASSFIRGTLNAEAFF.

CDR3 nucleotide sequence: TGTGCCAGCAGTCCAACGGGATCTACGGCACATACGCAGTATTTT. Translating gives CASSPTGSTAHTQYF. V is TRBV6-6 and J is TRBJ2-3, with D possibly TRBD2 on 5 matching bases. The germline CDR1 and CDR2 sequences are MNHNY and SVGAGI (reference sequence). There are 15 residues in the CDR3. V lost 5 bases to trimming and J lost 7 bases, with 19 bases between them.